These 32 T cell receptor beta chains came from one sample sequenced in a study of cytomegalovirus exposure and HLA in healthy donors. The PCR used 60 Vbeta and 13 Jbeta primers. Some clones are missing from TCRdb's copy, which holds only in-frame ones; the method was immunoSEQ multiplex PCR. The data hold more than 140,000 clones, with more than 60% observed a single time. Sequencing input: PBMCs. These receptors all stem from a female donor in good health and CMV-seronegative.

This chain connects TRBV7-9 to TRBJ2-2; no definite D call. CDR1 is SEHNR, CDR2 FQNEAQ, per germline (reference sequence). The CDR3 has 12 residues. The CDR3 DNA reads as TGTTCCGGAGACCTGAACACCGGGGAGCTGTTTTTT. This sequence encodes CSGDLNTGELFF. The full variable domain, rest sourced from reference TRBV7-9 and TRBJ2-2, is DTGVSQNPRHKITKRGQNVTFRCDPISEHNRLYWYRQTLGQGPEFLTYFQNEAQLEKSRLLSDRFSAERPKGSFSTLEIQRTEQGDSAMYLCSGDLNTGELFFGEGSRLTVL.

The chain joins TRBV7-8 to TRBJ2-1; D not resolved. The length of the CDR3 is 15 residues. V gave up 2 bases and J gave up 0 bases, with 8 bases separating them. Germline V lookup: CDR1 SGHVS, CDR2 FQNEAQ. This CDR3 reads CASSLRHNSYNEQFF. In DNA, the CDR3 is TGTGCCAGCAGCTTAAGACATAACTCCTACAATGAGCAGTTCTTC.

V usage is TRBV27 and J usage is TRBJ1-1, with TRBD1 as a possible D gene (6 bases). CDR3 length: 19 residues. Per germline, CDR1 MNHEY and CDR2 SMNVEV (reference sequence). The V gene lost 2 bases and the J gene lost 1 base, with 23 bases spanning the gap. The CDR3 loop is CASSLIPDRWKASNTEAFF. The CDR3 bases are TGTGCCAGCAGTTTAATCCCGGACAGATGGAAGGCGTCGAACACTGAAGCTTTCTTT.

This chain connects TRBV9 to TRBJ2-3; 8 bases are a match to TRBD2. CDR1 SGDLS and CDR2 YYNGEE come from the germline V gene. V lost 1 base to trimming and J lost 2 bases; unmatched junction nucleotides: 6. This CDR3 contains 16 residues. The CDR3 loop is CASSVLWRGATDTQYF. The DNA of the CDR3 is TGTGCCAGCAGCGTACTCTGGCGGGGGGCCACAGATACGCAGTATTTT.

CDR3 nucleotides: TGCAGCGCTCAGACAGGGGACGTCTACGAGCAGTACTTC. This sequence encodes CSAQTGDVYEQYF. The chain joins TRBV29-1 to TRBJ2-7; TRBD1 matches 8 bases. In germline, CDR1 is SQVTM, CDR2 ANQGSEA. With V trimmed by 7 bases and J by 3 bases, 8 bases remained unmatched. The CDR3 loop spans 13 amino acids.

The genes are TRBV27 and TRBJ1-3; D unresolved. This CDR3 is built from 14 residues. The germline V gene encodes CDR1 MNHEY and CDR2 SMNVEV (reference sequence). The V end lost 7 bases, the J end lost 0 bases, and 10 bases lay between the germline ends. The CDR3 region is CASILPLSGNTIYF. In nucleotides, the CDR3 is TGTGCCAGCATACTGCCCCTCTCTGGAAACACCATATATTTT.

This chain links TRBV15 with TRBJ1-5; no clear D. Germline V gene data show CDR1 as LNHNV and CDR2 as YYDKDF (reference sequence). The V gene lost 1 base and the J gene lost 4 bases, with 20 bases spanning the gap. CDR3 length equals 18 residues. As DNA, the CDR3 is TGTGCCACCAGCAGAGTCTCCGGGGTCCCAGGTTTAAATCAGCCCCAGCATTTT. Translating it yields CATSRVSGVPGLNQPQHF.

The V call is TRBV2, the J call TRBJ2-1, with 13 bases fitting TRBD2. CDR1 is SNHLY and CDR2 is FYNNEI in the germline V gene. This CDR3 has 14 residues. V gave up 9 bases and J gave up 6 bases; unmatched junction bases: 5. The CDR3 bases are TGTGCCAGTTGTAGACTAGCGGGAGGCAATGAGCAGTTCTTC. Translating it yields CASCRLAGGNEQFF. Full variable domain (outside the CDR3, taken from reference TRBV2 and TRBJ2-1): EPEVTQTPSHQVTQMGQEVILRCVPISNHLYFYWYRQILGQKVEFLVSFYNNEISEKSEIFDDQFSVERPDGSNFTLKIRSTKLEDSAMYFCASCRLAGGNEQFFGPGTRLTVL.

This sequence joins TRBV13 and TRBJ2-6; D is unresolved. Per the germline V gene, CDR1 is PRHDT and CDR2 is FYEKMQ (reference sequence). V lost 0 bases and J 0 bases, leaving 6 bases between the germline ends. The length of the CDR3 is 16 residues. CDR3 nucleotides: TGTGCCAGCAGCTTAGGCACAATCTCTGGGGCCAACGTCCTGACTTTC. The encoded protein is CASSLGTISGANVLTF.

This clone showed up just a few times. The genes are TRBV20-1 and TRBJ2-3; no firm D call. Germline values: CDR1 DFQATT, CDR2 SNEGSKA (reference sequence). CDR3 length: 11 residues. The V gene lost 6 bases and the J gene lost 5 bases, with 9 bases spanning the gap. DNA for the CDR3: TGCAGTGCAAACTTAGAAGATACGCAGTATTTT. Translated, it gives CSANLEDTQYF.

The V call is TRBV7-3, the J call TRBJ2-1, with TRBD2 matching over 8 bases. The CDR3 has 18 residues. With V trimmed by 4 bases and J by 3 bases, 14 bases remained unmatched. In germline, CDR1 is SGHTA, CDR2 FQGTGA. CDR3 DNA: TGTGCCAGCAGCTCTAGGAACCCGGGACTAGGTCTCTACAATGAGCAGTTCTTC. It is translated as CASSSRNPGLGLYNEQFF. Full variable domain (rest looked up from reference TRBV7-3 and TRBJ2-1): GAGVSQTPSNKVTEKGKYVELRCDPISGHTALYWYRQSLGQGPEFLIYFQGTGAADDSGLPNDRFFAVRPEGSVSTLKIQRTERGDSAVYLCASSSRNPGLGLYNEQFFGPGTRLTVL.

This chain joins TRBV7-8 and TRBJ2-3, with TRBD1 matching over 9 bases. Germline CDR1 and CDR2: SGHVS and FQNEAQ. V lost 8 bases and J lost 7; bases outside the gene matches: 7. This CDR3 has 13 residues. This chain's CDR3 is CASSRQGENTQYF. In DNA form, the CDR3 reads TGTGCCAGCTCCCGACAGGGGGAGAATACGCAGTATTTT.

This clone appeared once. The V gene is TRBV9, the J gene TRBJ2-2, with no clear D. This CDR3 region has 15 residues. V was shortened by 1 base and J by 2 bases, with 9 bases between the two germline ends. Germline values: CDR1 SGDLS, CDR2 YYNGEE. CDR3 in DNA: TGTGCCAGCAGCGTAACCCCAGGAAACACCGGGGAGCTGTTTTTT. This translates into CASSVTPGNTGELFF.

The rearrangement links TRBV11-1 to TRBJ2-3; D perhaps matches TRBD1 (6 bases). The V end lost 1 base, the J end lost 2 bases, and 13 bases lay between the germline ends. The CDR3 runs to 16 residues. From germline, CDR1 is SGHAT and CDR2 FQDESV (reference sequence). CDR3 protein: CASSLGQGPTTDTQYF. Here the CDR3 DNA reads TGTGCCAGCAGCTTAGGGCAGGGGCCCACCACAGATACGCAGTATTTT. Based on the CDR3 plus reference TRBV11-1 and TRBJ2-3, the full variable domain is EAEVAQSPRYKITEKSQAVAFWCDPISGHATLYWYRQILGQGPELLVQFQDESVVDDSQLPKDRFSAERLKGVDSTLKIQPAELGDSAMYLCASSLGQGPTTDTQYFGPGTRLTVL.

This clone was detected a few times. The CDR3 nucleotides read TGTGCCAGCAGCTTAGCTACCGCAATGAGGTGGTCTGAAGCTTTCTTT. Its translation: CASSLATAMRWSEAFF. The gene calls are TRBV7-9 and TRBJ1-1; D is unresolved. Looked up from germline, CDR1 is SEHNR and CDR2 is FQNEAQ (reference sequence). The CDR3 has 16 amino acids. Trimming shortened V by 0 bases and J by 6 bases, and 17 bases separated the two germline ends.

The chain couples TRBV19 to TRBJ2-7; TRBD2 matches 7 bases. The CDR3 sequence is 13 residues long. Trimming cost V 5 bases and J 3 bases; bases outside gene matches: 4. Germline lookup yields CDR1 LNHDA and CDR2 SQIVND (reference sequence). The CDR3 DNA is TGTGCCAGTAGTCCCGGGGAGGGCTACGAGCAGTACTTC. This sequence encodes CASSPGEGYEQYF.

The chain is built from TRBV5-3 and TRBJ1-5; unclear D gene. TRBV5-3 falls under the ORF class, with uncertain function. Trimming pared 9 bases from V and 2 bases from J, leaving 18 bases between. The CDR3 sequence is 15 residues long. The CDR3 bases are TGTGCCAAAGCGGGCGGAGTCCCCGGCAATCAGCCCCAGCATTTT. Protein sequence: CAKAGGVPGNQPQHF.

The V and J genes are TRBV29-1 and TRBJ2-1; TRBD2 matches 9 bases. The ends lost 3 bases at V and 1 base at J; junction bases unmatched: 4. Germline assignment: CDR1 SQVTM and CDR2 ANQGSEA. This CDR3 is 15 amino acids long. CDR3 protein: CSVDGLAGSYNEQFF. The CDR3 DNA reads as TGCAGCGTTGATGGGCTAGCGGGGTCCTACAATGAGCAGTTCTTC.

The chain is built from TRBV5-1 and TRBJ2-5; D is perhaps TRBD1 (6 bases). Per germline, CDR1 SGHRS and CDR2 YFSETQ. The CDR3 extends over 15 amino acids. The V and J ends lost 3 bases and 0 bases respectively, with 12 bases between them. Written as DNA, the CDR3 is TGCGCCAGCAGCTATTCGGACAGAAACCAAGAGACCCAGTACTTC. This encodes CASSYSDRNQETQYF.

The chain carries TRBV14 and TRBJ2-5; a possible D gene is TRBD1 (6 bases). TRBJ2-7 explains the end of the DNA better; the J call may be wrong. Germline CDR1 reads SGHDN; CDR2 reads FVKESK. CDR3 length: 17 amino acids. CDR3 sequence reads: CASSQDHRVKNRYEQYF. CDR3 bases: TGTGCCAGCAGCCAAGATCACAGGGTAAAAAATCGCTACGAGCAGTACTTC.

The chain uses TRBV5-1 and TRBJ2-7; TRBD2 matches at 14 bases. The CDR3 has 18 amino acids. The germline CDR1 and CDR2 sequences are SGHRS and YFSETQ. The junction had 8 bases not matched to a gene; V was cut back by 1 base and J by 2 bases. CDR3 nucleotide sequence: TGCGCCAGCAGCTTGCCGACTAGCGGGAGGGAAGATGCCTACGAGCAGTACTTC. Translating it yields CASSLPTSGREDAYEQYF.

Worth noting for this clone: The same CDR3 also results from other DNA sequences found in this sample. The genes are TRBV6-5 and TRBJ2-7; 9 bases agree with TRBD2. Germline V gene sequence: CDR1 MNHEY, CDR2 SVGAGI. This CDR3 contains 15 residues. The V segment lost 6 bases and the J segment 3 bases; nucleotides outside the gene matches: 9. In DNA form, the CDR3 reads TGTGCCAGCAGCCCATATAGCGGGAGAGGCTACGAGCAGTACTTC. It is translated as CASSPYSGRGYEQYF.

This chain connects TRBV25-1 to TRBJ1-2; 9 bases match TRBD1. The CDR3 is 15 amino acids. V was pared by 4 bases and J by 6 bases, with 9 bases of the junction left unmatched. Germline CDR1 reads MGHDK; CDR2 reads SYGVNS. The DNA for the CDR3 is TGTGCCAGCAGTGTCCCGTACAGGGGGCATGATGGCTACACCTTC. It is translated as CASSVPYRGHDGYTF.

The J gene is TRBJ2-1, the V gene TRBV28; 8 bases match TRBD1. The CDR3 totals 14 residues. With V trimmed by 6 bases and J by 6 bases, 7 bases remained unmatched. Germline lookup yields CDR1 MDHEN and CDR2 SYDVKM. CDR3 amino acids: CASRFTQGGNEQFF. In DNA, the CDR3 is TGTGCCAGCAGGTTCACACAGGGGGGCAATGAGCAGTTCTTC.

This chain links TRBV11-3 with TRBJ2-3; D unclear. Looked up from germline, CDR1 is SGHNT and CDR2 is YENEEA. The CDR3 spans 15 residues. The V end lost 1 base, the J end lost 4 bases, and 12 bases lay between the germline ends. CDR3 sequence (DNA): TGTGCCAGCAGCTTAGGAGCTACTCGGGCAGATACGCAGTATTTT. Translated, it gives CASSLGATRADTQYF.

This chain uses TRBV27 with TRBJ2-7; 7 bases agree with TRBD1. CDR3 length equals 13 residues. In germline, CDR1 is MNHEY, CDR2 SMNVEV (reference sequence). J lost 3 bases, V lost 5 bases, and 4 bases had no gene match. The CDR3 coding sequence is TGTGCCAGCAGTCCCGGGGACAGCTACGAGCAGTACTTC. Its protein is CASSPGDSYEQYF.

This clone was detected only a few times. V gene TRBV5-1 combines with J gene TRBJ1-2; the D gene is possibly TRBD1 (6 bases). The V and J ends lost 4 bases and 6 bases respectively, with 13 bases between them. The CDR3 sequence is 13 residues long. CDR1 and CDR2 (germline): SGHRS, YFSETQ. The CDR3 region has the DNA TGCGCCAGCAGCCCAGGGGCGAGGGATGGCTACACCTTC. Translated, it gives CASSPGARDGYTF.

The chain recombines TRBV25-1 with TRBJ2-7; 10 bases are a match to TRBD1. The CDR3 consists of 17 residues. Germline CDR1 and CDR2: MGHDK and SYGVNS. Unmatched junction bases numbered 13, after V lost 5 bases and J lost 3 bases. DNA of the CDR3: TGTGCCAGCAGTCCACCTTCCGGGACAGGGGCGAGCTACGAGCAGTACTTC. Its protein is CASSPPSGTGASYEQYF.

The V gene is TRBV7-9, the J gene TRBJ1-5, with 7 positions matching TRBD1. CDR3 length equals 17 residues. Germline CDR1 reads SEHNR; CDR2 reads FQNEAQ (reference sequence). After removal of 5 bases from V and 3 bases from J, the junction contained 13 bases not matched to a gene. CDR3 sequence: CASSPTRPGQNNQPQHF. The CDR3 DNA follows: TGTGCCAGCAGCCCAACAAGGCCGGGACAGAACAATCAGCCCCAGCATTTT.

This chain joins TRBV9 and TRBJ2-1; D remains unclear. V was clipped by 0 bases and J by 9 bases, with 16 bases between them. The CDR3 spans 15 residues. Looked up from germline, CDR1 is SGDLS and CDR2 is YYNGEE. The CDR3 region is CASSVGEPDYFEQFF. In DNA, the CDR3 is TGTGCCAGCAGCGTAGGCGAGCCCGATTATTTTGAGCAGTTCTTC.

This clone was seen just once. The chain combines TRBV4-1 with TRBJ2-3; 9 bases match TRBD1. This CDR3 is 16 amino acids long. The germline V gene has CDR1 MGHRA and CDR2 YSYEKL. J was trimmed by 1 base and V by 3 bases; bases with no gene match: 5. Here the CDR3 reads CASSHTRTGGTDTQYF. The CDR3 nucleotides read TGCGCCAGCAGCCATACTCGGACAGGGGGCACAGATACGCAGTATTTT.

CDR3 bases: TGCGCCAGCAGCTTGGGGACAGGGAACACCGGGGAGCTGTTTTTT. Translating it yields CASSLGTGNTGELFF. The chain recombines TRBV5-1 with TRBJ2-2; 7 nucleotides match TRBD1. The CDR3 is 15 amino acids. Germline CDR1 is SGHRS and CDR2 is YFSETQ. V was clipped by 0 bases and J by 1 base; unmatched bases: 0.